One sample yielded the 13 T cell receptor beta chains listed below, sequenced in a study of Graves' ophthalmopathy and Graves' hyperthyroidism. TCR beta CDR3 amplification used RNA transcripts. The first round was an RT-PCR with HTBI primers, and the second round was a multiplex PCR. Using its own MiXCR run on the multiplex PCR reads, TCRdb lists one record per CDR3 protein. The data hold 210,000 or so distinct CDR3 sequences, with around 28% observed a single time. Sequencing was performed on peripheral blood. The receptors originated from a man aged 50 or older with Graves' ophthalmopathy.

The chain combines TRBV6-1 with TRBJ2-5; D may correspond to TRBD1 or TRBD2 (5 bases each). Germline-derived CDR1 and CDR2 are MNHNS and SASEGT. The CDR3 has 14 residues. The ends were cut back, 4 bases at V and 7 bases at J, with 16 bases in the middle. The CDR3 loop is CASSVNRDVRTQYF. The CDR3 nucleotides are TGTGCCAGCAGTGTCAACCGGGACGTCCGGACCCAGTACTTC.

The rearrangement joins TRBV20-1 to TRBJ2-5; possibly TRBD1 or TRBD2 for D (5 bases each). This CDR3 is built from 16 residues. The germline CDR1 and CDR2 sequences are DFQATT and SNEGSKA (reference sequence). The ends were cut back, 5 bases at V and 1 base at J, with 20 bases in the middle. The CDR3 nucleotides are TGCAGTGCTGGCGATCACTCGGGACGGTTCCAAGAGACCCAGTACTTC. This sequence encodes CSAGDHSGRFQETQYF.

The CDR3 sequence: CASSLQGPNSPLHF. In nucleotides, the CDR3 is TGTGCCAGCAGCTTACAGGGGCCGAATTCACCCCTCCACTTT. The chain has TRBV6-2 or TRBV6-3 and TRBJ1-6, with 7 bases identical to TRBD1. Germline lookup yields CDR1 MNHEY and CDR2 SVGEGT. Trimming removed 6 bases from V and 7 bases from J; junction bases left unmatched: 6. The CDR3 has 14 residues.

This clonotype has at least ten counts. The chain combines TRBV18 with TRBJ2-7, with D perhaps TRBD1 (6 bases). CDR1 and CDR2 (germline): KGHSH, LQKENI. V was shortened by 1 base and J by 5 bases, with 12 bases between the two germline ends. This CDR3 has 14 amino acids. CDR3 in DNA: TGTGCCAGCTCACCACGGGGACACTCTGACGAGCAGTACTTC. Translation: CASSPRGHSDEQYF.

At least ten counts were recorded for this clonotype. The genes are TRBV29-1 and TRBJ2-5; 8 bases agree with TRBD1. Germline CDR1 and CDR2: SQVTM and ANQGSEA. There are 17 residues in the CDR3. V lost 4 bases and J lost 4; bases outside the gene matches: 17. CDR3 sequence reads: CSVAKGTGGNYGETQYF. The CDR3 DNA is TGCAGCGTTGCTAAAGGAACAGGGGGTAATTATGGAGAGACCCAGTACTTC.

At least ten counts were recorded for this clonotype. This chain connects TRBV5-1 to TRBJ2-2; 7 bases agree with TRBD1. Per the germline V gene, CDR1 is SGHRS and CDR2 is YFSETQ. The CDR3 runs to 16 residues. The trim removed 1 base at V and 7 bases at J, leaving 10 bases unmatched. CDR3 sequence: CASSLFATGESGELFF. In DNA, the CDR3 is TGCGCCAGCAGCTTGTTTGCCACAGGGGAGAGCGGGGAGCTGTTTTTT.

The chain employs TRBV6-5 and TRBJ1-1; TRBD1 aligns across 8 bases. The germline gives CDR1 MNHEY, CDR2 SVGAGI. The CDR3 runs to 13 residues. The V and J ends lost 4 bases and 6 bases, in that order; junction bases with no gene match: 4. This chain's CDR3 is CASSSHRGAEAFF. CDR3 in DNA: TGTGCCAGCAGTTCGCACAGGGGGGCTGAAGCTTTCTTT.

The V and J genes are TRBV5-5 and TRBJ1-1; unclear D gene. Trimming took 4 bases from V and 2 from J, leaving 9 bases between them. CDR1 is SGHKS and CDR2 is YYEKEE in the germline V gene (reference sequence). There are 13 residues in the CDR3. Here the CDR3 reads CASSPKLNTEAFF. CDR3 DNA sequence: TGTGCCAGCAGCCCAAAACTTAACACTGAAGCTTTCTTT.

This clonotype came up many times. The chain employs TRBV4-3 and TRBJ1-6, with D maybe TRBD1 (6 bases). Deletions cut 5 bases from V and 10 bases from J, with 18 bases between. CDR1 LGHNA and CDR2 YSLEER come from the germline V gene. This CDR3 has 15 residues. The CDR3 here is CASSKGGGAGSPLHF. In DNA, the CDR3 is TGCGCCAGCAGCAAAGGGGGGGGAGCAGGGTCACCCCTCCACTTT.

The chain has TRBV6-5 and TRBJ2-7; tentative D call: TRBD1 (5 bases). Germline lookup yields CDR1 MNHEY and CDR2 SVGAGI. The CDR3 has 15 residues. V was pared by 4 bases and J by 0 bases, with 13 bases between. CDR3 sequence (DNA): TGTGCCAGCAGTTCTACAGGTTCTACCTCCTACGAGCAGTACTTC. This encodes CASSSTGSTSYEQYF.

This clonotype was counted ten times or more. This chain connects TRBV6-5 to TRBJ1-6; D unresolved. The germline V gene encodes CDR1 MNHEY and CDR2 SVGAGI. This CDR3 is built from 17 residues. V was shortened by 4 bases and J by 3 bases, with 16 bases between the two germline ends. CDR3 nucleotides: TGTGCCAGCAGTTCGACACACCCGGGAAACTATAATTCACCCCTCCACTTT. The encoded protein is CASSSTHPGNYNSPLHF.

This chain connects TRBV12-3 or TRBV12-4 to TRBJ2-7; 7 bases match TRBD1. CDR3 length: 14 residues. V trimming: 5 bases; J trimming: 3 bases; junction bases outside the gene matches: 7. CDR3 bases: TGTGCCAGCAGTCGAGGGGGCCAATACTACGAGCAGTACTTC. It yields the protein CASSRGGQYYEQYF.

This clonotype appeared many times. V is TRBV19 and J is TRBJ2-5, with D perhaps TRBD1 (6 bases). Germline V CDR1 and CDR2: LNHDA, SQIVND (reference sequence). The CDR3 sequence is 14 residues long. The germline V and J ends were trimmed by 3 bases and 2 bases, with 10 bases remaining between them. This chain's CDR3 is CASSIKGTQETQYF. The DNA of the CDR3 is TGTGCCAGTAGTATCAAGGGGACACAAGAGACCCAGTACTTC.